The clone carrying this T cell receptor (beta chain) has just a few counts. The sample comes from a study of blood T cell repertoires in COVID-19. The germline V gene encodes CDR1 SGHNT and CDR2 YENEEA. The CDR3 spans 14 residues. V shed 5 bases and J 7 bases; nucleotides not matched to a gene: 6. Using immunoSEQ multiplex PCR, the repertoire was profiled, and TCRdb retains in-frame clones only, with some absent. The sample gives about 170,000 clones, 74% of which show up once; around 3% is in the top ten. This clonotype was obtained from a woman of 80 years or more with acute or convalescent COVID-19. Sequenced material: peripheral blood. The chain links TRBV11-3 to TRBJ2-1; 9 positions agree with TRBD1. The CDR3 loop reads CASSLGTGRNEQFF. For the CDR3, the DNA is TGTGCCAGCAGCCTCGGGACAGGGAGGAATGAGCAGTTCTTC. The entire variable domain, with the rest obtained from reference TRBV11-3 and TRBJ2-1, is as follows: EAGVVQSPRYKIIEKKQPVAFWCNPISGHNTLYWYLQNLGQGPELLIRYENEEAVDDSQLPKDRFSAERLKGVDSTLKIQPAELGDSAVYLCASSLGTGRNEQFFGPGTRLTVL.